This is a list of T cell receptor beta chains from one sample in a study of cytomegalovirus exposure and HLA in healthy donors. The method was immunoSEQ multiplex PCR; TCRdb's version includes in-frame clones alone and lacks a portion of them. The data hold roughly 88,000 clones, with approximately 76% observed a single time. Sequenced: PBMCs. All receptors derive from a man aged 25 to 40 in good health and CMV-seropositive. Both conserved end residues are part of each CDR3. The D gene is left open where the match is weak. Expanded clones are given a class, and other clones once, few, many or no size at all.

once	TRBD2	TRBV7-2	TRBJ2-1	TGTGCCAGCAGCTTAGGTCGGACTAGCGGGATAGGATTGTTCTTC	CASSLGRTSGIGLFF
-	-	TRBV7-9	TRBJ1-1	TGTGCCAGCAGCCCCCCCCAGGGGATCACTGAAGCTTTCTTT	CASSPPQGITEAFF
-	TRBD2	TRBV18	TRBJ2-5	TGTGCCAGCTCACCGGGACTAGTTAAAGAGACCCAGTACTTC	CASSPGLVKETQYF
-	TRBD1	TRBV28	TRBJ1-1	TGTGCCAGCAGCCTTCCTACAGGGGGCACTGAAGCTTTCTTT	CASSLPTGGTEAFF
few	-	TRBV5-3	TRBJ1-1	TGTGCCAGAAGCCCCGACAGAGAAGCTTTCTTT	CARSPDREAFF
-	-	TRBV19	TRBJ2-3	TGTGCCAGTAGTAGGAGGACAGACCCCGCAGATACGCAGTATTTT	CASSRRTDPADTQYF
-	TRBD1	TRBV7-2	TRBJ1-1	TGTGCCAGCAGCCTACTACAGGGGACGAGCACTGAAGCTTTCTTT	CASSLLQGTSTEAFF
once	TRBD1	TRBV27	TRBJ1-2	TGTGCCAGCAGGACAGGGGGCTCGGGGGGCTACACCTTC	CASRTGGSGGYTF
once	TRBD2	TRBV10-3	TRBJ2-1	TGTGCCACCAGGGGGATAGCGGGAGGGCCAAGTGAGCAGTTCTTC	CATRGIAGGPSEQFF
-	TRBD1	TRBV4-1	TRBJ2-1	TGCGCCAGCAGCCAGTACAGGGGAAGGTACAATGAGCAGTTCTTC	CASSQYRGRYNEQFF
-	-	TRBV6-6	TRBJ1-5	TGTGCCAGCAAAATTGGACAGATAATCCAGCCCCAGCATTTT	CASKIGQIIQPQHF
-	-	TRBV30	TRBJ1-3	TGTGCCTGGAGTGTGAACACTCAAGGGGTACACACCATATATTTT	CAWSVNTQGVHTIYF
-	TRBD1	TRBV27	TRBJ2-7	TGTGCCAGCAGTTTAATAGGGGGCTTAGGATACGAGCAGTACTTC	CASSLIGGLGYEQYF
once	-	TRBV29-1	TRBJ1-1	TGCAGCGGAAAACAGGGGAACACTGAAGCTTTCTTT	CSGKQGNTEAFF
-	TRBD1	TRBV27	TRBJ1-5	TGTGCCAGCAGACAAAGCCCAGGACAGGGGGCGAGCAATCAGCCCCAGCATTTT	CASRQSPGQGASNQPQHF
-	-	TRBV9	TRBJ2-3	TGTGCCAGCAGCGTTCGGGGGGCGGGGACAGATACGCAGTATTTT	CASSVRGAGTDTQYF
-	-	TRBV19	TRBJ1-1	TGTGCCAGTAGTATCGACAGGAACACTGAAGCTTTCTTT	CASSIDRNTEAFF
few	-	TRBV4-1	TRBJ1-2	TGCGCCAGCAGCCAAGACGCGGGGGAGAATGGCTACACCTTC	CASSQDAGENGYTF
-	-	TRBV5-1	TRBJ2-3	TGCGCCAGCAGCTTGGTGGTCGGAGATACGCAGTATTTT	CASSLVVGDTQYF
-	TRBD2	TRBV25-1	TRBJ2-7	TGTGCCAGCAGTGTATCACTAGCGCCTGGCGAGCAGTACTTC	CASSVSLAPGEQYF
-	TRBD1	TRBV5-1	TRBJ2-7	TGCGCCAGCAGCTTGTCACCGACAGGGGGGATTTACGAGCAGTACTTC	CASSLSPTGGIYEQYF
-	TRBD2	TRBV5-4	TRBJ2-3	TGTGCCAGCAGCCTAGGGACTAGCGGGGGAGATACGCAGTATTTT	CASSLGTSGGDTQYF
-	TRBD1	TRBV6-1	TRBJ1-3	TGTGCCAGCACCTTACAGGGGGCTAGAAACACCATATATTTT	CASTLQGARNTIYF
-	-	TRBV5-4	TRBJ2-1	TGTGCCATGGCCCCCCAGCGCCCTTACAATGAGCAGTTCTTC	CAMAPQRPYNEQFF
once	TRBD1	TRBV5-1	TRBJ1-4	TGCGCCAGCAGCGCTACCGGGACAGGGGGTGAAAAACTGTTTTTT	CASSATGTGGEKLFF
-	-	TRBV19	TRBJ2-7	TGTGCCAGTAGTCCACGGGGTAGCCTCTACGAGCAGTACTTC	CASSPRGSLYEQYF
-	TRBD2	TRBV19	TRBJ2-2	TGTGCCAGTAGTAGACTAGCGGGGGCCTCGGTTGGCACCGGGGAGCTGTTTTTT	CASSRLAGASVGTGELFF
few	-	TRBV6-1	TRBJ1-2	TGTGCCAGCAGACAACAGGGCGGAGACGGCTACACCTTC	CASRQQGGDGYTF
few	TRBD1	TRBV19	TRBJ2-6	TGTGCCAGTAGTATGAGGGGCCGGGACAGTGGGGCCAACGTCCTGACTTTC	CASSMRGRDSGANVLTF
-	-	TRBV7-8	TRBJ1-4	TGTGCCAGCAGTCCGCCCGGGGAGGCTAATGAAAAACTGTTTTTT	CASSPPGEANEKLFF
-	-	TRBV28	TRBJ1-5	TGTGCCAGCAGTCAATACAGTAGCAATCAGCCCCAGCATTTT	CASSQYSSNQPQHF
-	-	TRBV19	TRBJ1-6	TGTGCCAGCAAAACAGGGAAAGATAATTCACCCCTCCACTTT	CASKTGKDNSPLHF
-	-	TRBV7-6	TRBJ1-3	TGTGCCAGCGGACACTCTGGAAACACCATATATTTT	CASGHSGNTIYF
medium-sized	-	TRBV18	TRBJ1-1	TGTGCCAGCTCACCTACTAGGGTTGTAACTGCGGGTAGGACTGAAGCTTTCTTT	CASSPTRVVTAGRTEAFF
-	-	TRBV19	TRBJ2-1	TGTGCCAGTAGTATAGGGCCCTACAATGAGCAGTTCTTC	CASSIGPYNEQFF
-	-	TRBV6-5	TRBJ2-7	TGTGCCAGCCATGCTTCTGGGCGGGCATCCTACGAGCAGTACTTC	CASHASGRASYEQYF
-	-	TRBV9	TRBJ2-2	TGTGCCAGCAGCCCACCGAGTCCGAACACCGGGGAGCTGTTTTTT	CASSPPSPNTGELFF
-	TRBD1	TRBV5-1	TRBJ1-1	TGCGCCAGCAGCTTTCTTCGGACAGGGGACAGTGAAGCTTTCTTT	CASSFLRTGDSEAFF
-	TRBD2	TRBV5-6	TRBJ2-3	TGTGCCAGCAGTTCCAGCGGGGGGGCGGATACGCAGTATTTT	CASSSSGGADTQYF
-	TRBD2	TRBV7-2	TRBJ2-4	TGTGCCAGCAGCTTGGCCGGGACTAGAGTTAACATTCAGTACTTC	CASSLAGTRVNIQYF
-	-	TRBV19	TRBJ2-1	TGTGCCAGTAGTCCTAGCGTAGTATCCTACAATGAGCAGTTCTTC	CASSPSVVSYNEQFF
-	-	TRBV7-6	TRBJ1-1	TGTGCCAGCAGCTTGGACGGGGGCACTGAAGCTTTCTTT	CASSLDGGTEAFF
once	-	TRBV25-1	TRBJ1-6	TGTGCCAGCCGTGGAGGGGGTTGGGATTCACCCCTCCACTTT	CASRGGGWDSPLHF
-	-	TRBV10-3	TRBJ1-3	TGTGCCACCCTTCGGGGGGATTTAGCTGGAAACACCATATATTTT	CATLRGDLAGNTIYF
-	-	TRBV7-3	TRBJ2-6	TGTGCCAGCAGCTTAAGTGGGACTCTCAGCTCTGGGGCCAACGTCCTGACTTTC	CASSLSGTLSSGANVLTF
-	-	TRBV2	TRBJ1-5	TGTGCCAGCAGCATAGGAGCGCAGGGAAGCAATCAGCCCCAGCATTTT	CASSIGAQGSNQPQHF
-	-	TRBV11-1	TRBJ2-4	TGTGCCAGCAGCTTATACAGGGCCTCGCCCAAAAACATTCAGTACTTC	CASSLYRASPKNIQYF
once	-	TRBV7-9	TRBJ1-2	TGTGCCAGCACCAAGGGTGGGCAGGGAAGATATGGCTACACCTTC	CASTKGGQGRYGYTF
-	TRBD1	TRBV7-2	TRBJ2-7	TGTGCCAGCAGCCACCGGGACAGGGGTTCCTACGAGCAGTACTTC	CASSHRDRGSYEQYF
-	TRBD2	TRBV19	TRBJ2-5	TGTGCCAGTAGTTTCACTAGCGGAGGGTACCAAGAGACCCAGTACTTC	CASSFTSGGYQETQYF
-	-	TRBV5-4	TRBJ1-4	TGTGCCAGCAGCTTGAAACAGGGTGACGGAGAAAAACTGTTTTTT	CASSLKQGDGEKLFF
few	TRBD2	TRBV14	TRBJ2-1	TGTGCCAGCAGCCAAGGGCTAGCGGGGGGCCTCCCCTACAATGAGCAGTTCTTC	CASSQGLAGGLPYNEQFF
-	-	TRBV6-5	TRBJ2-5	TGTGCCAGCAGATCACAGGATCCCCGGGAGACCCAGTACTTC	CASRSQDPRETQYF